This TCR beta chain stems from a study of graft-versus-host responses after intestinal transplantation. The wider study: Recipients uniformly received anti-thymocyte globulin induction, followed by tacrolimus and steroids for around 3 years.

Measured with immunoSEQ multiplex PCR; TCRdb has only the in-frame clones, and not every one. The data show under 100,000 clones, 80% to 95% seen once. The sample holds one count of this clone. What it binds is not known. This CDR3 spans 13 amino acids. The V and J ends lost 7 bases and 0 bases respectively, with 10 bases between them. The germline gives CDR1 SGHNT, CDR2 YYREEE (reference sequence). The source is a human donor who was the organ donor for an intestinal transplant. The source material was unstimulated CD8+ T cells sorted from spleen or lymph node cells, sampled before transplant. The chain uses TRBV5-4 and TRBJ1-1, with TRBD1 as a possible D gene (6 bases). The CDR3 here is CASQDRLNTEAFF. The DNA of the CDR3 is TGTGCCAGCCAGGACAGACTGAACACTGAAGCTTTCTTT.